The source of this TCR beta chain is a study of response to subunit inactivated influenza vaccine. TCRdb reprocessed the RT-PCR reads via MiXCR and lists one record per CDR3 protein. Among around 790,000 distinct CDR3 sequences, approximately 21% were seen once, and the ten largest hold about a tenth. About this clonotype itself: The antigen is unknown.

The CDR3 loop spans 20 amino acids. CDR1 is PRHDT and CDR2 is FYEKMQ in the germline V gene (reference sequence). The J segment lost 3 bases and the V segment lost 3 bases, leaving 16 bases of the junction unmatched. Whole-study findings and limits: The authors offered the suggestion that each seasonal influenza vaccination recruits few new T cells.

This TCR was recovered from a man in his fifties or sixties who received an inactivated influenza vaccine. The specimen comprised PBMCs from blood, sampled about 5 days after vaccination. J is TRBJ2-2 and V is TRBV13; TRBD2 aligns across 10 bases. This chain's CDR3 is CASSFFPSGRAKFDTGELFF. CDR3 DNA: TGTGCCAGCAGCTTTTTCCCAAGCGGGAGGGCCAAGTTCGACACCGGGGAGCTGTTTTTT.